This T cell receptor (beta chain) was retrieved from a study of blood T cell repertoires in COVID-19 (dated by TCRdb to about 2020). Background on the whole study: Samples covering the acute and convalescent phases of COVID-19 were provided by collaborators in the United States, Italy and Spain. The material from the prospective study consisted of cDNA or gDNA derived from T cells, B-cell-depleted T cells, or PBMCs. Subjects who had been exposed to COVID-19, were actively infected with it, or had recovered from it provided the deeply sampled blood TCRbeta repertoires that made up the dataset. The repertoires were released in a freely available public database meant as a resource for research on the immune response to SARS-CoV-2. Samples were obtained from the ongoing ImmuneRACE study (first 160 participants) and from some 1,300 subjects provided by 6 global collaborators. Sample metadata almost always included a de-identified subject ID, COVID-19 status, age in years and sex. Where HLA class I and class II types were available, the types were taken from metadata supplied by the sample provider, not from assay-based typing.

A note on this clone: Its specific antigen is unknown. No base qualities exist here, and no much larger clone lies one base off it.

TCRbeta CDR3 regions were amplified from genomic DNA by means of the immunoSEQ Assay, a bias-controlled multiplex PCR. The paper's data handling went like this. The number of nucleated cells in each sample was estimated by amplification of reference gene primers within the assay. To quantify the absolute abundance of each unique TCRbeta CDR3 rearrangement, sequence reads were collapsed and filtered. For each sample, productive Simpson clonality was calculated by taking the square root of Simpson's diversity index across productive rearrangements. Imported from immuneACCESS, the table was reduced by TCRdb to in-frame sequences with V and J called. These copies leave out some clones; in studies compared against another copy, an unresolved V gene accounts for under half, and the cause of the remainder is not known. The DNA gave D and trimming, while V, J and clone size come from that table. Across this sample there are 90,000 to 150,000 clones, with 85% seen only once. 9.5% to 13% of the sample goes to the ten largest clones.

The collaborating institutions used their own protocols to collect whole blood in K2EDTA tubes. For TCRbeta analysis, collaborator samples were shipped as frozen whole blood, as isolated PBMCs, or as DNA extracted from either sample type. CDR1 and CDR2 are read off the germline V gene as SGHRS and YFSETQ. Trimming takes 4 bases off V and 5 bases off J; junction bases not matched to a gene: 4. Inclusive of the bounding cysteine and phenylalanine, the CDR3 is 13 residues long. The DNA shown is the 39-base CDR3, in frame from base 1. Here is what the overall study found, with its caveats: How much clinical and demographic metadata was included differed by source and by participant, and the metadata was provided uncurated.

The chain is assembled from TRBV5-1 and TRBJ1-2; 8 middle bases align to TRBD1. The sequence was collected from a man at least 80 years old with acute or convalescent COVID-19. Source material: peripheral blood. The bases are TGCGCCAGCAGCCAGACAGGGGATTATGGCTACACCTTC. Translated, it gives CASSQTGDYGYTF.